A selection of T cell receptor beta chains follows, all from one sample in a study of shared clonotypes between healthy human individuals. TCRdb keeps only in-frame clones here, not all; method: immunoSEQ multiplex PCR. The data show millions of clones, just under 95% seen once. The specimen sequenced was naive CD8+ T cells sorted from blood. Receptor source: a man aged 18-30 years in good health. The CDR3 runs from the conserved cysteine through the conserved F or W. The D gene is left open where the match is weak. The size of a clone is reported for some rows only, either as once, few or many, or as a class for expanded clones.

J | V | D | size | DNA | CDR3
TRBJ2-7 | TRBV6-5 | NA | NA | TGTGCCAGCAGTTACTCGACGGATGGGGTCGACGAGCAGTACTTC | CASSYSTDGVDEQYF
TRBJ1-1 | TRBV9 | NA | NA | TGTGCCAGCAGCGTCGGGTCGGGCACTGAAGCTTTCTTT | CASSVGSGTEAFF
TRBJ2-2 | TRBV4-3 | NA | once | TGCGCCAGCAGCCAAGAGTATAACACCGGGGAGCTGTTTTTT | CASSQEYNTGELFF
TRBJ2-3 | TRBV9 | TRBD2 | few | TGTGCCAGCAGCCCCGAGACTAGCGGGAGCACAGATACGCAGTATTTT | CASSPETSGSTDTQYF
TRBJ2-1 | TRBV10-2 | NA | NA | TGCGCCAGCAGTGAAGGGGGATACAATGAGCAGTTCTTC | CASSEGGYNEQFF
TRBJ2-5 | TRBV30 | NA | NA | TGTGCCTGGACCCTAGGGTACCAAGAGACCCAGTACTTC | CAWTLGYQETQYF
TRBJ2-5 | TRBV6-1 | NA | NA | TGTGCCAGCATGGGTGGGTTGGAGACCCAGTACTTC | CASMGGLETQYF
TRBJ2-1 | TRBV12-5 | NA | NA | TGTGCTAGTGGTTTGGTAGGTCGGGATGAGCAGTTCTTC | CASGLVGRDEQFF
TRBJ1-3 | TRBV7-6 | NA | NA | TGTGCCAGCAGCCAGACAGGCAGCTCTGGAAACACCATATATTTT | CASSQTGSSGNTIYF
TRBJ2-1 | TRBV4-3 | NA | NA | TGCGCCAGTAAAGTAGAGAGGGGTAGCAATGAGCAGTTCTTC | CASKVERGSNEQFF
TRBJ1-6 | TRBV7-9 | TRBD1 | once | TGTGCCAGCAGACACACAGACAGGGGGCTTGAGGCCCTCCACTTT | CASRHTDRGLEALHF
TRBJ2-7 | TRBV5-6 | TRBD2 | once | TGTGCCAGCACGGGACTAGCGGGGAACTACGAGCAGTACTTC | CASTGLAGNYEQYF
TRBJ1-2 | TRBV6-5 | NA | NA | TGTGCCAGCAGTTACTCCCGGGGGTTGGATGGCTACACCTTC | CASSYSRGLDGYTF
TRBJ1-5 | TRBV2 | NA | NA | TGTGCCAGCAGTGAGTGGGGGGACTATAGCAATCAGCCCCAGCATTTT | CASSEWGDYSNQPQHF
TRBJ1-5 | TRBV19 | NA | once | TGTGCCAGTGCCTTGGGGGTCGGCGGTCAGCCCCAGCATTTT | CASALGVGGQPQHF
TRBJ2-7 | TRBV6-5 | TRBD1 | NA | TGTGCCAGCAGTTACGTAAGGACAGGGGGTTACCACGAGCAGTACTTC | CASSYVRTGGYHEQYF
TRBJ2-1 | TRBV9 | TRBD2 | NA | TGTGCCAGCAGCCCGGTAGCGGGGGCAATGAATGAGCAGTTCTTC | CASSPVAGAMNEQFF
TRBJ2-5 | TRBV7-9 | NA | NA | TGTGCCAGCAGCATAGGACCCCTGGGGGCCCAAGAGACCCAGTACTTC | CASSIGPLGAQETQYF
TRBJ1-1 | TRBV6-5 | TRBD1 | NA | TGTGCCAGCAGTATAACAGGGGGCATCACTGAAGCTTTCTTT | CASSITGGITEAFF
TRBJ1-4 | TRBV7-9 | NA | NA | TGTGCCAGCAGCACCACCTACCCCGATGAAAAACTGTTTTTT | CASSTTYPDEKLFF
TRBJ1-4 | TRBV6-5 | NA | NA | TGTGCCAGCAGTTTGGTCGGGGTTAATGAAAAACTGTTTTTT | CASSLVGVNEKLFF
TRBJ1-2 | TRBV14 | NA | NA | TGTGCCAGCAGCCCCGATGGCTATGGCTACACCTTC | CASSPDGYGYTF
TRBJ1-1 | TRBV5-6 | NA | NA | TGTGCCAGCAGCTTGGCGGTCTTCACTGAAGCTTTCTTT | CASSLAVFTEAFF
TRBJ2-3 | TRBV6-4 | TRBD2 | NA | TGTGCCAGCAGTGAAGGACTAGCGTTGACAGATACGCAGTATTTT | CASSEGLALTDTQYF